This TCR beta chain was retrieved from a study of B cell selection in AIRE deficiency. Study-wide results and limits: Shared Treg sequences had shorter CDR3s, biased toward rearrangements with few non-templated insertions.

On this clone itself: Its specificity is unknown.

CD4+CD127+ cells were sorted as the conventional CD4 T cells. The germline CDR1 and CDR2 sequences are MNHEY and SVGAGI. The CDR3 has 13 residues. The V and J ends lost 6 bases and 3 bases, in that order; junction bases with no gene match: 4. Original processing methods: Patients' conventional T cells yielded about 100,000 distinct TCRbeta sequences; donors' over 1.3x10^5. The table came from immunoSEQ multiplex PCR; TCRdb's copy has only in-frame clones and leaves some out. V and J calls and clone size are as listed in that table; D and trimming were resolved from the DNA. The sample holds under 30,000 clones, approximately 97% seen once.

This receptor was identified in a human donor with AIRE deficiency. The genes are TRBV6-5 and TRBJ1-1; 7 bases align to TRBD1. Sequencing input: conventional CD4+ T cells sorted from PBMCs. CDR3 in amino acids: CASRARGHTEAFF. The DNA of the CDR3 is TGTGCCAGCAGAGCTAGGGGGCACACTGAAGCTTTCTTT.